These 29 T cell receptor beta chains originate from one sample sequenced in a study of cytomegalovirus exposure and HLA in healthy donors. PCR was performed using 60 Vbeta and 13 Jbeta primers. Profiled with immunoSEQ multiplex PCR; TCRdb holds only in-frame clones, not every one. The data show fewer than 60,000 clones, with roughly 53% seen just once and about 11% held by the top ten. The specimen was PBMCs. These receptors were obtained from a human donor in good health.

The chain carries TRBV5-1 and TRBJ2-1; 9 bases fit TRBD2. Germline V gene sequence: CDR1 SGHRS, CDR2 YFSETQ. With V trimmed by 3 bases and J by 2 bases, 6 bases remained unmatched. The CDR3 is 16 residues long. As DNA, the CDR3 is TGCGCCAGCAGCTGGCCTAGCGGGGCCACCTACAATGAGCAGTTCTTC. Translating gives CASSWPSGATYNEQFF.

The genes are TRBV7-9 and TRBJ2-7, with D possibly being TRBD1 (6 bases). The V end lost 1 base, the J end lost 3 bases, and 7 bases lay between the germline ends. CDR3 size: 13 residues. Looked up from germline, CDR1 is SEHNR and CDR2 is FQNEAQ (reference sequence). For the CDR3, the DNA is TGTGCCAGCAGCTTAGAAGGGGGCTACGAGCAGTACTTC. Its protein product is CASSLEGGYEQYF.

This chain joins TRBV6-1 and TRBJ1-5, with 9 bases aligning to TRBD1. J gave up 6 bases and V 2 bases, and 8 bases lay outside the gene matches. Germline loops: CDR1 MNHNS, CDR2 SASEGT. The CDR3 extends over 16 amino acids. The CDR3: CASSETFGQGFQPQHF. CDR3 in DNA: TGTGCCAGCAGTGAAACTTTTGGACAGGGGTTTCAGCCCCAGCATTTT.

This clone was observed a few times. The chain combines TRBV7-9 with TRBJ1-1; 8 nucleotides line up with TRBD1. This CDR3 region has 14 residues. Germline CDR1 is SEHNR and CDR2 is FQNEAQ (reference sequence). Trimming removed 1 base from V and 4 bases from J; junction bases left unmatched: 2. This CDR3 reads CASSLGTGSTEAFF. The CDR3 DNA reads TGTGCCAGCAGCTTAGGGACAGGGTCCACTGAAGCTTTCTTT.

V is TRBV29-1 and J is TRBJ1-2, with 7 bases fitting TRBD1. From germline, CDR1 is SQVTM and CDR2 ANQGSEA. This CDR3 has 14 amino acids. Losses at the gene ends were 6 bases for V and 3 bases for J; bases not matched to a gene: 10. CDR3 sequence (DNA): TGCAGCGTGATTCCCCCGGGACAGTACTATGGCTACACCTTC. It is translated as CSVIPPGQYYGYTF.

The chain has TRBV5-4 and TRBJ2-3, with 10 nucleotides matching TRBD1. The trim removed 0 bases at V and 8 bases at J, leaving 12 bases unmatched. This CDR3 is 17 amino acids long. Germline CDR1 and CDR2: SGHNT and YYREEE (reference sequence). The CDR3 bases are TGTGCCAGCAGCTTGGACTGGGAGACAGGGGGCGCCGGTACGCAGTATTTT. It codes for CASSLDWETGGAGTQYF. Based on the CDR3 plus reference TRBV5-4 and TRBJ2-3, the full variable domain is ETGVTQSPTHLIKTRGQQVTLRCSSQSGHNTVSWYQQALGQGPQFIFQYYREEENGRGNFPPRFSGLQFPNYSSELNVNALELDDSALYLCASSLDWETGGAGTQYFGPGTRLTVL.

This clone was seen a few times. The chain combines TRBV4-1 with TRBJ1-2; a possible D gene is TRBD1 (6 bases). This CDR3 contains 15 residues. V gave up 6 bases and J gave up 4 bases, with 18 bases separating them. Germline V gene sequence: CDR1 MGHRA, CDR2 YSYEKL. The CDR3 DNA reads TGCGCCAGCAGACAAACTGCCGGGGGGCCCTATGGCTACACCTTC. It yields the protein CASRQTAGGPYGYTF.

The J gene is TRBJ2-7, the V gene TRBV4-3; TRBD1 might be the D (5 bases). Germline V lookup: CDR1 LGHNA, CDR2 YSLEER. The CDR3 loop spans 14 amino acids. Trimming cost V 1 base and J 7 bases, with 14 bases left between them. CDR3 sequence reads: CASSQGNRNTEQYF. The CDR3 DNA is TGCGCCAGCAGCCAAGGTAACAGGAATACGGAGCAGTACTTC.

In this sample, this clone turned up a few times. The rearrangement uses TRBV5-1 and TRBJ1-1, with D unclear. CDR1 is SGHRS, CDR2 YFSETQ, per germline. V lost 0 bases and J 5 bases, leaving 8 bases between the germline ends. The CDR3 covers 13 residues. In DNA, the CDR3 is TGCGCCAGCAGCTTGGCCCCCAGAACTGAAGCTTTCTTT. This gives the protein CASSLAPRTEAFF.

This clone has just one count. This chain links TRBV19 with TRBJ1-5; D gene unclear. Germline loops: CDR1 LNHDA, CDR2 SQIVND (reference sequence). The CDR3 has 15 amino acids. V shed 10 bases and J shed 2 bases, with 18 bases lying between them. CDR3 protein: CATNAGSRGNQPQHF. The DNA for the CDR3 is TGTGCCACCAATGCGGGTTCGCGGGGCAATCAGCCCCAGCATTTT.

This clone has only a few counts. V gene TRBV11-2 combines with J gene TRBJ2-1, with D possibly TRBD2 on 7 matching bases. V gave up 5 bases and J gave up 4 bases, with 15 bases separating them. This CDR3 has 15 residues. Germline lookup yields CDR1 SGHAT and CDR2 FQNNGV. The CDR3: CASSGVRGAYNEQFF. The CDR3 DNA is TGTGCCAGCAGCGGAGTTCGGGGGGCGTACAATGAGCAGTTCTTC.

This rearrangement joins TRBV18 to TRBJ1-1, with D perhaps matching TRBD1 (6 bases). Germline-derived CDR1 and CDR2 are KGHSH and LQKENI. Trimming shortened V by 3 bases and J by 5 bases, and 16 bases separated the two germline ends. The CDR3 totals 15 residues. The CDR3 region has the DNA TGTGCCAGCTCACCTCTAGACAGGACCAGGACTGAAGCTTTCTTT. Amino acids: CASSPLDRTRTEAFF. Supplemented by reference TRBV18 and TRBJ1-1, the full variable domain reads NAGVMQNPRHLVRRRGQEARLRCSPMKGHSHVYWYRQLPEEGLKFMVYLQKENIIDESGMPKERFSAEFPKEGPSILRIQQVVRGDSAAYFCASSPLDRTRTEAFFGQGTRLTVV.

J is TRBJ1-5 and V is TRBV28, with TRBD1 identical over 10 bases. This CDR3 comprises 16 residues. V lost 7 bases and J lost 6; bases outside the gene matches: 12. CDR1 is MDHEN and CDR2 is SYDVKM in the germline V gene. CDR3 loop: CASKTTGQGQSQPQHF. The CDR3 DNA follows: TGTGCCAGCAAAACTACGGGACAGGGGCAATCTCAGCCCCAGCATTTT.

The chain employs TRBV6-5 and TRBJ2-3; tentatively, D is TRBD2 (7 bases). Between the trimmed V and J ends, which lost 4 bases and 6 bases, there was a span of 11 bases. The CDR3 contains 13 residues. CDR1 and CDR2 (germline): MNHEY, SVGAGI. This chain's CDR3 is CASSWGGLDTQYF. CDR3 in DNA: TGTGCCAGCAGTTGGGGGGGGCTTGATACGCAGTATTTT.

This clone appeared a few times. The chain links TRBV7-8 to TRBJ2-7, with TRBD1 as a possible D gene (5 bases). Germline V gene lookup returns CDR1 SGHVS and CDR2 FQNEAQ. The V gene lost 3 bases and the J gene lost 0 bases, with 15 bases spanning the gap. This CDR3 is built from 16 residues. The CDR3 DNA follows: TGTGCCAGCAGCTTCGGTTCCAGGGCGATCTCCTACGAGCAGTACTTC. Its translation is CASSFGSRAISYEQYF. Based on the CDR3 plus reference TRBV7-8 and TRBJ2-7, the full variable domain is GAGVSQSPRYKVAKRGQDVALRCDPISGHVSLFWYQQALGQGPEFLTYFQNEAQLDKSGLPSDRFFAERPEGSVSTLKIQRTQQEDSAVYLCASSFGSRAISYEQYFGPGTRLTVT.

CDR3 sequence (DNA): TGTGCCAGTAGGGGTGAGGAAGATCAGCCCCAGCATTTT. This encodes CASRGEEDQPQHF. The chain carries TRBV10-3 and TRBJ1-5; tentatively, D is TRBD1 (5 bases). Trimming took off 10 bases at V and 5 bases at J, with 15 bases between the two ends. The CDR3 extends over 13 amino acids. The germline gives CDR1 ENHRY, CDR2 SYGVKD.

The chain has TRBV6-5 and TRBJ1-4, with 8 positions matching TRBD1. CDR3 length: 15 residues. The J segment lost 8 bases and the V segment lost 5 bases, leaving 10 bases of the junction unmatched. From germline, CDR1 is MNHEY and CDR2 SVGAGI. The CDR3 bases are TGTGCCAGCAGTCTCTCAGGACAGGGAGGAGAAAAACTGTTTTTT. This sequence encodes CASSLSGQGGEKLFF.

The V call is TRBV7-9, the J call TRBJ1-5, with D possibly matching TRBD1 (6 bases). CDR3 size: 15 residues. The V gene lost 5 bases and the J gene lost 5 bases, with 16 bases spanning the gap. Looked up from germline, CDR1 is SEHNR and CDR2 is FQNEAQ (reference sequence). The CDR3, as DNA: TGTGCCAGCAGCACGTCCCGGGACACCTATCAGCCCCAGCATTTT. This sequence encodes CASSTSRDTYQPQHF.

The chain has TRBV4-1 and TRBJ2-2; TRBD1 agrees at 8 bases. V shed 2 bases, J shed 5 bases, and the junction held 4 bases outside the gene matches. The CDR3 loop spans 15 amino acids. CDR1 is MGHRA, CDR2 YSYEKL, per germline. The CDR3 spells CASSQPRQGTGELFF. The CDR3 DNA sequence: TGCGCCAGCAGCCAACCTAGACAGGGGACCGGGGAGCTGTTTTTT.

The genes are TRBV7-6 and TRBJ2-5; maybe TRBD1 (5 bases). The V and J ends lost 4 bases and 2 bases respectively, with 8 bases between them. The CDR3 runs to 13 residues. The germline V gene has CDR1 SGHVS and CDR2 FNYEAQ. Here the CDR3 reads CASSSRQQETQYF. The DNA for the CDR3 is TGTGCCAGCAGCTCCCGACAGCAAGAGACCCAGTACTTC.

The chain employs TRBV2 and TRBJ1-4, with D tentatively TRBD1 (5 bases). Trimming took 5 bases from V and 2 from J, leaving 9 bases between them. The CDR3 extends over 14 amino acids. Germline V lookup: CDR1 SNHLY, CDR2 FYNNEI. The CDR3 DNA sequence: TGTGCCAGCAGTCGGACACTTACTAATGAAAAACTGTTTTTT. It specifies CASSRTLTNEKLFF.

The chain carries TRBV10-2 and TRBJ2-2, with TRBD2 matching 8 bases. Germline assignment: CDR1 WSHSY and CDR2 SAAADI. The junction had 12 bases not matched to a gene; V was cut back by 6 bases and J by 6 bases. The CDR3 has 16 residues. CDR3 loop: CASSRVIGGAAGELFF. The CDR3 nucleotides are TGCGCCAGCAGCCGAGTGATCGGGGGGGCCGCCGGGGAGCTGTTTTTT.

This clone has a handful of counts. The genes are TRBV10-3 and TRBJ2-1; 7 bases are a match to TRBD2. The V gene's germline CDR1 is ENHRY and CDR2 SYGVKD. The trim removed 3 bases at V and 5 bases at J, leaving 7 bases unmatched. The length of the CDR3 is 15 residues. The CDR3, as DNA: TGTGCCATCAGTGAAGGGCAGGCGGGGGACAATGAGCAGTTCTTC. This encodes CAISEGQAGDNEQFF.

This sequence joins TRBV7-8 and TRBJ1-1; D call uncertain. The CDR3 spans 15 residues. Germline V CDR1 and CDR2: SGHVS, FQNEAQ. Trimming left V 1 base short and J 5 bases short, with 14 bases between. The CDR3 DNA reads as TGTGCCAGCAGCTTAGGGCTGTCGAGAGGGACTGAAGCTTTCTTT. This encodes CASSLGLSRGTEAFF. Drawing the rest from reference TRBV7-8 and TRBJ1-1, the complete variable domain is GAGVSQSPRYKVAKRGQDVALRCDPISGHVSLFWYQQALGQGPEFLTYFQNEAQLDKSGLPSDRFFAERPEGSVSTLKIQRTQQEDSAVYLCASSLGLSRGTEAFFGQGTRLTVV.

In DNA form, the CDR3 reads TGCAGCGCCCCCGGCCAGGGACTAGCGGGGGCGAGCTCCTACAATGAGCAGTTCTTC. Amino acids: CSAPGQGLAGASSYNEQFF. This chain joins TRBV29-1 and TRBJ2-1; 14 nucleotides align to TRBD2. Germline V CDR1 and CDR2: SQVTM, ANQGSEA. The CDR3 has 19 amino acids. The V segment lost 7 bases and the J segment 0 bases; nucleotides outside the gene matches: 14.

This clone came up once. The chain has TRBV2 and TRBJ1-5, with TRBD1 identical over 10 bases. V dropped 3 bases and J dropped 3; count of bases not matched to a gene: 2. This CDR3 has 15 amino acids. From germline, CDR1 is SNHLY and CDR2 FYNNEI. In DNA form, the CDR3 reads TGTGCCAGCAGTGAGGACAGGGGGGTCAATCAGCCCCAGCATTTT. Its protein is CASSEDRGVNQPQHF.

This chain uses TRBV7-2 with TRBJ2-3; 15 bases align to TRBD2. The CDR3 is 18 residues long. The junction had 10 bases not matched to a gene; V was cut back by 5 bases and J by 4 bases. Germline lookup yields CDR1 SGHTA and CDR2 FQGNSA. CDR3 residues: CASSVGLAGGQSADTQYF. The CDR3 DNA follows: TGTGCCAGCAGCGTTGGACTAGCGGGGGGGCAATCGGCAGATACGCAGTATTTT.

This chain joins TRBV2 and TRBJ2-7; TRBD1 matches 7 bases. In germline, CDR1 is SNHLY, CDR2 FYNNEI. CDR3 size: 14 residues. The J segment lost 2 bases and the V segment lost 2 bases, leaving 3 bases of the junction unmatched. The CDR3 nucleotides read TGTGCCAGCAGTGAACGGCAGGGGGCCTACGAGCAGTACTTC. Its protein product is CASSERQGAYEQYF.

The V and J genes are TRBV4-1 and TRBJ2-2; TRBD1 agrees at 9 bases. The CDR3 is made up of 17 amino acids. Germline loops: CDR1 MGHRA, CDR2 YSYEKL. V shed 0 bases and J 4 bases; nucleotides not matched to a gene: 6. CDR3 in DNA: TGCGCCAGCAGCCAAGATGGACAGGGGCGAGGCACCGGGGAGCTGTTTTTT. Amino acid sequence: CASSQDGQGRGTGELFF.